This entry lists 13 T cell receptor beta chains sequenced from one sample in a study of blood T cell repertoires in COVID-19. The assay was immunoSEQ multiplex PCR, and TCRdb's table has in-frame clones only and misses some. Among 60,000 to 70,000 clones listed, 65% to 90% were seen once. Sequencing was carried out using peripheral blood. The receptors originated from a woman in her sixties with acute or convalescent COVID-19.

This CDR3 is CASNSGTGGANTGELFF. The CDR3 bases are TGTGCCAGCAACAGTGGGACAGGGGGCGCGAACACCGGGGAGCTGTTTTTT. The V call is TRBV2, the J call TRBJ2-2; 12 nucleotides line up with TRBD1. The CDR3 is made up of 17 amino acids. Germline V CDR1 and CDR2: SNHLY, FYNNEI. V shed 7 bases, J shed 0 bases, and the junction held 6 bases outside the gene matches. Looking up the rest from reference TRBV2 and TRBJ2-2 gives the full variable domain: EPEVTQTPSHQVTQMGQEVILRCVPISNHLYFYWYRQILGQKVEFLVSFYNNEISEKSEIFDDQFSVERPDGSNFTLKIRSTKLEDSAMYFCASNSGTGGANTGELFFGEGSRLTVL.

The chain is built from TRBV7-9 and TRBJ2-1, with TRBD2 as a possible D gene (6 bases). The CDR3 runs to 18 residues. Trimming left V 2 bases short and J 4 bases short, with 21 bases between. Per the germline V gene, CDR1 is SEHNR and CDR2 is FQNEAQ (reference sequence). The CDR3 is CASSLLGRGRSSYNEQFF. The CDR3 DNA is TGTGCCAGCAGCTTATTGGGTCGGGGGAGAAGTAGTTACAATGAGCAGTTCTTC.

This clone was seen a single time. The chain joins TRBV2 to TRBJ2-7; D may be TRBD2 (6 bases). CDR3 length: 15 amino acids. V was clipped by 3 bases and J by 5 bases, with 17 bases between them. Germline V gene lookup returns CDR1 SNHLY and CDR2 FYNNEI. Here the CDR3 DNA reads TGTGCCAGCAGTGATATGCGGGGAGGATCCCACGAGCAGTACTTC. Translating gives CASSDMRGGSHEQYF. The variable domain in full, with the rest retrieved from reference TRBV2 and TRBJ2-7, is EPEVTQTPSHQVTQMGQEVILRCVPISNHLYFYWYRQILGQKVEFLVSFYNNEISEKSEIFDDQFSVERPDGSNFTLKIRSTKLEDSAMYFCASSDMRGGSHEQYFGPGTRLTVT.

V gene TRBV29-1 combines with J gene TRBJ1-2; the D gene is possibly TRBD1 (5 bases). This CDR3 comprises 13 residues. Between the trimmed V and J ends, which lost 4 bases and 4 bases, there was a span of 13 bases. Germline CDR1 is SQVTM and CDR2 is ANQGSEA. CDR3 coding DNA: TGCAGCGTTGCCCCGGGGGGAATCTATGGCTACACCTTC. This sequence encodes CSVAPGGIYGYTF.

This clone was detected once. This chain links TRBV19 with TRBJ1-1; D gene uncertain. The CDR3 covers 12 residues. V was shortened by 6 bases and J by 8 bases, with 13 bases between the two germline ends. Germline V gives CDR1 LNHDA, CDR2 SQIVND (reference sequence). The CDR3 protein is CASSRDKREAFF. DNA for the CDR3: TGTGCCAGTAGCCGTGACAAACGAGAAGCTTTCTTT.

This sequence joins TRBV5-1 and TRBJ2-7; 8 positions agree with TRBD2. This CDR3 is 15 amino acids long. V dropped 4 bases and J dropped 6; count of bases not matched to a gene: 12. The germline CDR1 and CDR2 sequences are SGHRS and YFSETQ. The CDR3 DNA reads TGCGCCAGCAGCCTTACAACCTTCGGGGGGGCCGAGCAGTACTTC. As protein: CASSLTTFGGAEQYF.

This clone was seen only once. The rearrangement uses TRBV11-2 and TRBJ2-5, with no clear D. This CDR3 is built from 13 residues. Germline lookup yields CDR1 SGHAT and CDR2 FQNNGV. With 1 base removed from V and 3 bases from J, the gap between germline ends came to 6 bases. The CDR3 reads CASSLAVEETQYF. The DNA of the CDR3 is TGTGCCAGCAGCTTAGCAGTTGAAGAGACCCAGTACTTC.

This rearrangement joins TRBV7-8 to TRBJ2-2; 10 bases fit TRBD1. V lost 5 bases to trimming and J lost 6 bases; unmatched junction nucleotides: 9. The CDR3 spans 16 residues. CDR1 is SGHVS and CDR2 is FQNEAQ in the germline V gene. The CDR3 sequence is CASSVRDRGKAGELFF. CDR3 DNA sequence: TGTGCCAGCAGCGTCCGGGACAGGGGCAAAGCCGGGGAGCTGTTTTTT.

The chain recombines TRBV14 with TRBJ2-1; D gene unclear. Germline V gives CDR1 SGHDN, CDR2 FVKESK. This CDR3 comprises 13 residues. Trimming cost V 1 base and J 11 bases, with 12 bases left between them. The CDR3: CASSQGGGPKQFF. For the CDR3, the DNA is TGTGCCAGCAGCCAAGGAGGCGGCCCTAAGCAGTTCTTC.

The gene calls are TRBV30 and TRBJ1-1; maybe TRBD1 (6 bases). The germline V gene encodes CDR1 GTSNPN and CDR2 SVGIG (reference sequence). Trimming removed 0 bases from V and 4 bases from J, with 12 bases in between. The CDR3 is 14 residues long. For the CDR3, the DNA is TGTGCCTGGAGTGTAGGGGGTAAGTCCACTGAAGCTTTCTTT. Translated: CAWSVGGKSTEAFF.

In its sample, this clone was seen a few times. CDR3 protein: CSAQTASEQYF. The CDR3 DNA reads as TGCAGTGCCCAAACGGCGAGCGAACAGTACTTC. The V gene is TRBV20-1, the J gene TRBJ2-5; D gene uncertain. Germline-derived CDR1 and CDR2 are DFQATT and SNEGSKA (reference sequence). This CDR3 region has 11 residues. V lost 6 bases and J 11 bases, leaving 16 bases between the germline ends.

The chain joins TRBV10-3 to TRBJ1-1; D is perhaps TRBD1 (6 bases). The V gene lost 4 bases and the J gene lost 1 base, with 10 bases spanning the gap. The length of the CDR3 is 14 residues. Germline CDR1 is ENHRY and CDR2 is SYGVKD. The CDR3: CAISAKQGNTEAFF. The CDR3 DNA sequence: TGTGCCATCAGTGCTAAACAGGGGAACACTGAAGCTTTCTTT.

This CDR3 is CASSSHGAWDRGSNYGYTF. CDR3 DNA: TGTGCCAGCAGTTCCCATGGGGCCTGGGACAGGGGTTCAAACTATGGCTACACCTTC. V usage is TRBV28 and J usage is TRBJ1-2; 10 bases are a match to TRBD1. The germline CDR1 and CDR2 sequences are MDHEN and SYDVKM. There are 19 residues in the CDR3. V lost 4 bases, J lost 2 bases, and 16 bases stayed unmatched.